A single sample is the source of the 14 T cell receptor beta chains below, sequenced in a study of blood T cell repertoires in COVID-19. TCRdb's copy holds only in-frame clones and misses some; the assay was immunoSEQ multiplex PCR. The data contain some 220,000 clones, roughly 87% of them singletons. Source material: peripheral blood. The receptors derive from a woman aged 18-30 years who had recovered from COVID-19.

The chain uses TRBV5-3 and TRBJ1-2; 7 bases are shared with TRBD1. TRBV5-3 is reported as an ORF; its role is uncertain. This CDR3 contains 13 residues. Germline trimming cut 4 bases from V and 6 bases from J; bases unmatched to any gene: 6. The CDR3 loop reads CARSAQGINGYTF. In nucleotides, the CDR3 is TGTGCCAGAAGCGCACAGGGGATTAATGGCTACACCTTC.

CDR3 nucleotides: TGTGCCAGCAGCCCGGGACAGTTCTACGAGCAGTACTTC. This gives the protein CASSPGQFYEQYF. The chain carries TRBV6-6 and TRBJ2-7, with 7 bases aligning to TRBD1. V dropped 6 bases and J dropped 3; count of bases not matched to a gene: 5. CDR1 and CDR2 from the germline V gene are MNHNY and SVGAGI (reference sequence). The CDR3 sequence is 13 residues long.

The gene calls are TRBV24-1 and TRBJ2-1; 13 nucleotides match TRBD2. From germline, CDR1 is KGHDR and CDR2 SFDVKD. Germline trimming cut 4 bases from V and 8 bases from J; bases unmatched to any gene: 10. The CDR3 contains 17 residues. CDR3 loop: CATSEQGLAGITDEQFF. The CDR3 bases are TGTGCCACCAGTGAACAGGGACTAGCGGGAATAACGGATGAGCAGTTCTTC.

The rearrangement links TRBV30 to TRBJ2-1; D unclear. Germline CDR1 GTSNPN, CDR2 SVGIG (reference sequence). This CDR3 spans 12 amino acids. V was clipped by 2 bases and J by 8 bases, with 10 bases between them. CDR3 DNA: TGTGCCTGGAGTCCTAAAGATCATGAGCAGTTCTTC. As protein: CAWSPKDHEQFF. Based on the CDR3 plus reference TRBV30 and TRBJ2-1, the full variable domain is SQTIHQWPATLVQPVGSPLSLECTVEGTSNPNLYWYRQAAGRGLQLLFYSVGIGQISSEVPQNLSASRPQDRQFILSSKKLLLSDSGFYLCAWSPKDHEQFFGPGTRLTVL.

This rearrangement joins TRBV2 to TRBJ2-7; D is possibly TRBD2 (5 bases). Germline CDR1 SNHLY, CDR2 FYNNEI. The V end lost 3 bases, the J end lost 1 base, and 13 bases lay between the germline ends. The CDR3 extends over 15 amino acids. CDR3 amino acids: CASSDSRAGSYEQYF. The CDR3 bases are TGTGCCAGCAGTGACTCGCGGGCTGGGTCCTACGAGCAGTACTTC.

The rearrangement uses TRBV4-2 and TRBJ2-5; D possibly corresponds to TRBD1 (5 bases). This CDR3 is built from 15 residues. Per the germline V gene, CDR1 is LGHNA and CDR2 is YNFKEQ. Trimming took off 1 base at V and 5 bases at J, with 14 bases between the two ends. As DNA, the CDR3 is TGTGCCAGCAGCCAAGGCGGCAGGGTGGAGGAGACCCAGTACTTC. Translation gives CASSQGGRVEETQYF.

This chain connects TRBV9 to TRBJ2-1; TRBD2 aligns across 8 bases. The CDR3 runs 15 residues. Germline assignment: CDR1 SGDLS and CDR2 YYNGEE. Trimming took 1 base from V and 7 from J; bases not matched to a gene: 7. The CDR3 loop reads CASSVSSGKGNEQFF. The CDR3 region has the DNA TGTGCCAGCAGCGTAAGTAGCGGGAAGGGGAATGAGCAGTTCTTC.

This chain links TRBV4-2 with TRBJ2-7; D ambiguous. In germline, CDR1 is LGHNA, CDR2 YNFKEQ. V lost 0 bases and J lost 5, with 5 bases in between. CDR3 length: 12 amino acids. As DNA, the CDR3 is TGTGCCAGCAGCCAAGAGGCCAACGAGCAGTACTTC. Encoded protein: CASSQEANEQYF.

The chain uses TRBV5-5 and TRBJ2-1; 9 nucleotides line up with TRBD2. The junction had 2 bases not matched to a gene; V was cut back by 1 base and J by 3 bases. Germline V gene lookup returns CDR1 SGHKS and CDR2 YYEKEE (reference sequence). This CDR3 is 15 amino acids long. CDR3 DNA: TGTGCCAGCAGCTTGTTGACTAGCGGCTACAATGAGCAGTTCTTC. It encodes CASSLLTSGYNEQFF.

This rearrangement joins TRBV5-6 to TRBJ1-4; D is unresolved. This CDR3 comprises 15 residues. Germline CDR1 is SGHDT and CDR2 is YYEEEE. Trimming shortened V by 0 bases and J by 4 bases, and 10 bases separated the two germline ends. The CDR3 DNA reads TGTGCCAGCAGCTTGGTGTCAACTTTTAATGAAAAACTGTTTTTT. Protein sequence: CASSLVSTFNEKLFF.

This clone has a single count. The chain recombines TRBV27 with TRBJ2-2; TRBD2 agrees at 11 bases. This CDR3 contains 15 residues. V was clipped by 4 bases and J by 4 bases; unmatched bases: 2. Germline V lookup: CDR1 MNHEY, CDR2 SMNVEV (reference sequence). CDR3 residues: CASSSGTSGTGELFF. The CDR3 bases are TGTGCCAGCAGTTCTGGGACTAGCGGCACCGGGGAGCTGTTTTTT.

CDR3 bases: TGTGCCAGCAGCTTTGGGTTAGGACAGAGATCCTACGAGCAGTACTTC. The encoded protein is CASSFGLGQRSYEQYF. The V call is TRBV7-3, the J call TRBJ2-7; weak D call: TRBD1 (6 bases). The V gene lost 3 bases and the J gene lost 1 base, with 16 bases spanning the gap. CDR1 is SGHTA, CDR2 FQGTGA, per germline. The CDR3 consists of 16 residues.

The chain links TRBV18 to TRBJ1-1; the match to TRBD1 covers 7 bases. The CDR3 runs 15 residues. The junction had 5 bases not matched to a gene; V was cut back by 3 bases and J by 1 base. Germline V gives CDR1 KGHSH, CDR2 LQKENI. As DNA, the CDR3 is TGTGCCAGCTCACCTACGGACAGGTGGAACACTGAAGCTTTCTTT. It translates to CASSPTDRWNTEAFF.

The chain combines TRBV7-2 with TRBJ2-1, with a possible D match to TRBD2 (5 bases). Germline V gives CDR1 SGHTA, CDR2 FQGNSA. V dropped 5 bases and J dropped 2 bases, with 10 bases sitting between them. The CDR3 is 14 amino acids. CDR3 residues: CASSASGTYNEQFF. The CDR3 DNA sequence: TGTGCCAGCAGCGCGTCGGGGACCTACAATGAGCAGTTCTTC. Using reference TRBV7-2 and TRBJ2-1 for the parts outside the CDR3, the full variable domain is GAGVSQSPSNKVTEKGKDVELRCDPISGHTALYWYRQSLGQGLEFLIYFQGNSAPDKSGLPSDRFSAERTGGSVSTLTIQRTQQEDSAVYLCASSASGTYNEQFFGPGTRLTVL.